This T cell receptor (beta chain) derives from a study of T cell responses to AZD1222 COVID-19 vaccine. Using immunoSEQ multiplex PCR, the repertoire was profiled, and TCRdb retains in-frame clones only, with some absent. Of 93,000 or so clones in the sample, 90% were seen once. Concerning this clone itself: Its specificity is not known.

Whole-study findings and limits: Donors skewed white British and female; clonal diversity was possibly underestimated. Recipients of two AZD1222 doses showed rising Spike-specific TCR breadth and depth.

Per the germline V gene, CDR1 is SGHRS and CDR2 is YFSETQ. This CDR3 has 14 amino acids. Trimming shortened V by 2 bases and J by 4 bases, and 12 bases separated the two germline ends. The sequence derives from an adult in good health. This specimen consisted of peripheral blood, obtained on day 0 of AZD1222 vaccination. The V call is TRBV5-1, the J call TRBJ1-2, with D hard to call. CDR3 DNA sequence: TGCGCCAGCAGCTTCAACCCAGAGGGCTATGGCTACACCTTC. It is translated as CASSFNPEGYGYTF.